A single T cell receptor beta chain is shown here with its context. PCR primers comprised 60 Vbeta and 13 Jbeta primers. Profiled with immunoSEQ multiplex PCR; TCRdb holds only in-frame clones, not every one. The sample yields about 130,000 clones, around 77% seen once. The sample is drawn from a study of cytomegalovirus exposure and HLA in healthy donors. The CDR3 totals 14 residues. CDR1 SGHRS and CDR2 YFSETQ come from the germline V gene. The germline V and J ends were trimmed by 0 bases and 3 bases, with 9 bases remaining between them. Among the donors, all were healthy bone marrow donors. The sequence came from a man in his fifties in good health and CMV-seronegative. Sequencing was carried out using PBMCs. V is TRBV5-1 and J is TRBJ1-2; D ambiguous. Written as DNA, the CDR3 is TGCGCCAGCAGCTTGGCCAGGCGGGACTATGGCTACACCTTC. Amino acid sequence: CASSLARRDYGYTF.